These 6 T cell receptor beta chains were all obtained from the same sample, sequenced in a study of blood T cell repertoires in COVID-19. Profiled with immunoSEQ multiplex PCR; TCRdb holds only in-frame clones, not every one. Of roughly 68,000 clones in the sample, about nine tenths were seen once. The sample consisted of peripheral blood. The origin of the receptors is a man aged 45-65 years with active COVID-19.

The genes are TRBV5-1 and TRBJ2-1; D is undetermined. The germline gives CDR1 SGHRS, CDR2 YFSETQ. CDR3 length: 14 residues. V was trimmed by 0 bases and J by 2 bases, leaving 6 bases between them. The chain's CDR3 is CASSLELTYNEQFF. CDR3 nucleotides: TGCGCCAGCAGCTTGGAACTAACCTACAATGAGCAGTTCTTC.

The chain is built from TRBV29-1 and TRBJ2-5; TRBD2 matches 9 bases. There are 17 residues in the CDR3. The germline V gene encodes CDR1 SQVTM and CDR2 ANQGSEA. Trimming removed 5 bases from V and 0 bases from J; junction bases left unmatched: 13. As DNA, the CDR3 is TGCAGCGTTTTCGACAGGGCGTCTAGCGGGAACCAAGAGACCCAGTACTTC. It encodes CSVFDRASSGNQETQYF.

Only one count was recorded for this clone. The rearrangement joins TRBV18 to TRBJ1-2, with 9 bases identical to TRBD1. The CDR3 has 15 amino acids. Germline CDR1 and CDR2: KGHSH and LQKENI. V lost 4 bases to trimming and J lost 3 bases; unmatched junction nucleotides: 6. CDR3 DNA: TGTGCCAGCTCACGACAGGGGGGGTTCGACTATGGCTACACCTTC. Amino acid sequence: CASSRQGGFDYGYTF.

The chain couples TRBV27 to TRBJ2-1; TRBD1 is a possible D gene (6 bases). From germline, CDR1 is MNHEY and CDR2 SMNVEV (reference sequence). V was cut by 3 bases and J by 8 bases, with 17 bases left in between. The CDR3 is made up of 15 amino acids. CDR3 bases: TGTGCCAGCAGTTTGACAGGTCCCCAGGGAGATGAGCAGTTCTTC. It codes for CASSLTGPQGDEQFF.

V and J are TRBV5-4 and TRBJ2-7; TRBD1 matches 7 bases. The CDR3 loop spans 16 amino acids. Unmatched junction bases numbered 9, after V lost 0 bases and J lost 3 bases. Germline CDR1 is SGHNT and CDR2 is YYREEE (reference sequence). The CDR3 region has the DNA TGTGCCAGCAGCTTGGGGTCCAGGGGGAATGGCTACGAGCAGTACTTC. This encodes CASSLGSRGNGYEQYF.

This chain connects TRBV27 to TRBJ1-2; 9 positions agree with TRBD1. V shed 5 bases, J shed 4 bases, and the junction held 5 bases outside the gene matches. This CDR3 has 14 amino acids. Germline assignment: CDR1 MNHEY and CDR2 SMNVEV (reference sequence). DNA for the CDR3: TGTGCCAGCAGTCCACAGGGGGCTGTCTATGGCTACACCTTC. It codes for CASSPQGAVYGYTF.